This T cell receptor (beta chain) was retrieved from a study of PD-1 blockade in classical Hodgkin lymphoma. Time point indicated: cycle 4 day 1 (C4D1), after 6 weeks of nivolumab. All trial patients relapsed after autologous stem cell transplantation. Sequenced by immunoSEQ multiplex PCR; TCRdb stores in-frame clones only, minus some. The data show 50,000 or so clones, about nine tenths seen once. The CDR3 consists of 10 residues. Germline assignment: CDR1 SQVTM and CDR2 ANQGSEA. Trimming left V 4 bases short and J 6 bases short, with 7 bases between. Source: peripheral blood mononuclear cells (PBMCs), taken before the fourth cycle of nivolumab. The receptor comes from a human donor with classical Hodgkin lymphoma. V gene TRBV29-1 combines with J gene TRBJ2-7; unclear D gene. The CDR3, as DNA: TGCAGCGTTGGTTTGGGCGAGCAGTACTTC. Encoded protein: CSVGLGEQYF.